These 2 T cell receptor beta chains share one sample of origin, sequenced in a study of cytomegalovirus exposure and HLA in healthy donors. Amplification used 60 Vbeta primers and 13 Jbeta primers. Repertoires were generated with immunoSEQ multiplex PCR, while TCRdb's copy carries only in-frame clones and drops some. The sample records over 75,000 clones, around 80% being singletons. The sequenced sample consisted of PBMCs. The receptors derive from a man in his 60s in good health and CMV-seropositive.

There are a few counts of this clone. The chain recombines TRBV2 with TRBJ2-7; TRBD1 is a possible D gene (5 bases). Trimming removed 3 bases from V and 7 bases from J, with 13 bases in between. Germline CDR1 is SNHLY and CDR2 is FYNNEI. This CDR3 region has 13 residues. This chain's CDR3 is CASSDRALGEQYF. The CDR3 DNA reads as TGTGCCAGCAGTGACAGGGCGCTCGGGGAGCAGTACTTC. The variable domain in full, with the rest retrieved from reference TRBV2 and TRBJ2-7, is EPEVTQTPSHQVTQMGQEVILRCVPISNHLYFYWYRQILGQKVEFLVSFYNNEISEKSEIFDDQFSVERPDGSNFTLKIRSTKLEDSAMYFCASSDRALGEQYFGPGTRLTVT.

This clone was observed a few times. The chain carries TRBV5-4 and TRBJ2-7; possible D gene TRBD2, 6 bases. Germline V lookup: CDR1 SGHNT, CDR2 YYREEE (reference sequence). The ends were cut back, 4 bases at V and 3 bases at J, with 14 bases in the middle. This CDR3 has 14 residues. CDR3 amino acids: CASSGRGANYEQYF. DNA of the CDR3: TGTGCCAGCAGCGGCCGCGGGGCCAACTACGAGCAGTACTTC.